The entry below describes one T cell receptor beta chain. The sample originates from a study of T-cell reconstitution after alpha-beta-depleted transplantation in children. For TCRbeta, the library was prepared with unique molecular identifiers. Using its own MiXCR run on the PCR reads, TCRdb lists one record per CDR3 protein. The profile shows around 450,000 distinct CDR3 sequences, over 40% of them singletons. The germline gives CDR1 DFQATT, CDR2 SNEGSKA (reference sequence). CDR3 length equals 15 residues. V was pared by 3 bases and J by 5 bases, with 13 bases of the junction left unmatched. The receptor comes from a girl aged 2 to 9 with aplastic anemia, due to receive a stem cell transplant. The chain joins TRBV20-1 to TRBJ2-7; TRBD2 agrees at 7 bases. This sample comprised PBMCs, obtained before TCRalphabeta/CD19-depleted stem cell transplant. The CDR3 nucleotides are TGCAGTGCTAGGGGGGGGGGAGTGCGAGGCAACGAGCAGTACTTC. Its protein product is CSARGGGVRGNEQYF.